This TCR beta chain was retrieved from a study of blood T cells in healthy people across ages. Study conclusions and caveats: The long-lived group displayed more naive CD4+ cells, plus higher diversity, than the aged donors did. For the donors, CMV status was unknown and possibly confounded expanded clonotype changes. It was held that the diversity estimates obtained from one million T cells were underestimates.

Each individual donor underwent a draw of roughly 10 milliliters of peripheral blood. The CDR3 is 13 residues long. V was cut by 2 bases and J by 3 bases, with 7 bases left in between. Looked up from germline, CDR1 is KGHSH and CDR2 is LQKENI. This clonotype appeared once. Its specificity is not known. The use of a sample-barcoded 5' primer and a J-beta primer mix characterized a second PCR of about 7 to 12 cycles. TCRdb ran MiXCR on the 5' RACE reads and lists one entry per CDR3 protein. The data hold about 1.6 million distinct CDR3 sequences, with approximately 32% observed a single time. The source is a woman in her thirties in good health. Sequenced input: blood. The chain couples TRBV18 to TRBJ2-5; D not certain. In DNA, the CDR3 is TGTGCCAGCTCACCATTAGAAAAAGAGACCCAGTACTTC. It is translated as CASSPLEKETQYF.